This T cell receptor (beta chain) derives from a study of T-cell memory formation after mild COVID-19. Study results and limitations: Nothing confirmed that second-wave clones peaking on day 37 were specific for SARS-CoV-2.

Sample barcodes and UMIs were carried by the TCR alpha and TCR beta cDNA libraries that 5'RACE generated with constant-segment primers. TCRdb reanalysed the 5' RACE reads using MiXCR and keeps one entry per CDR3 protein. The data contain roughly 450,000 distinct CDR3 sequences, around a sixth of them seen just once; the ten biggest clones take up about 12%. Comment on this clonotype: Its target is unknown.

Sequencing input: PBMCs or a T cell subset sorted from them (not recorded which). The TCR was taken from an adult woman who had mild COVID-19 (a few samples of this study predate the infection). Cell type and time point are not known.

The CDR3 protein is CASSPGTISYEQYF. The CDR3 DNA follows: TGTGCCAGCAGTCCCGGGACTATCTCCTACGAGCAGTACTTC. The chain couples TRBV7-9 to TRBJ2-7, with TRBD2 matching over 7 bases. With 6 bases clipped from V and 0 bases from J, the junction kept 5 bases outside the gene matches. CDR1 is SEHNR, CDR2 FQNEAQ, per germline (reference sequence). The CDR3 runs to 14 residues.